This T cell receptor beta chain was identified in a study of cytomegalovirus exposure and HLA in healthy donors. Amplification used 60 Vbeta primers and 13 Jbeta primers. Using immunoSEQ multiplex PCR, the repertoire was profiled, and TCRdb retains in-frame clones only, with some absent. Seen in this sample are about 64,000 clones; the ten most common clones hold about 4%. Study outcomes and limitations: Upon later analysis, TCR association rates were observed to vary by HLA locus, being highest for DRB1 and lowest for HLA-C. The study dropped some indistinguishable V segments, TRBV6-2 and TRBV6-3 among them.

For this clone: Its antigen is unknown.

This CDR3 is built from 13 residues. With 7 bases removed from V and 8 bases from J, the gap between germline ends came to 15 bases. Germline V gives CDR1 SGHRS, CDR2 YFSETQ. This chain links TRBV5-1 with TRBJ1-4; maybe TRBD1 (5 bases). The sample was PBMCs. The TCR sequence derives from a woman in her late teens or twenties in good health and CMV-seronegative. CDR3 amino acids: CASRGDGDEKLFF. CDR3 bases: TGCGCCAGCCGGGGGGACGGGGACGAAAAACTGTTTTTT.